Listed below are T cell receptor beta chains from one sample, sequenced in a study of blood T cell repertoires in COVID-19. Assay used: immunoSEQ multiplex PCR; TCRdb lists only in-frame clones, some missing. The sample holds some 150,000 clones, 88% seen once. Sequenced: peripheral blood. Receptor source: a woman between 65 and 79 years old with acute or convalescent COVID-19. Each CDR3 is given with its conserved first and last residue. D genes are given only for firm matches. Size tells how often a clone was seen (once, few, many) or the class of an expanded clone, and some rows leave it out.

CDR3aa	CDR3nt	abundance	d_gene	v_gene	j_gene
CASSCGGTGCDTQYF	TGTGCCAGCAGCTGTGGAGGGACAGGGTGTGACACGCAGTATTTT	.	TRBD1	TRBV7-3	TRBJ2-3
CASSLPPGTGRGNTEAFF	TGTGCCAGCAGTTTACCCCCCGGGACAGGGCGAGGGAACACTGAAGCTTTCTTT	.	TRBD1	TRBV28	TRBJ1-1
CASSLGRGGEKLFF	TGTGCCAGCAGCTTAGGTAGGGGAGGTGAAAAACTGTTTTTT	.	.	TRBV11-2	TRBJ1-4
CASSVGVMGRRNEKLFF	TGTGCCAGCAGCGTAGGGGTGATGGGCAGACGGAATGAAAAACTGTTTTTT	once	.	TRBV9	TRBJ1-4
CATSPGGQGSPLHF	TGTGCCACCAGCCCCGGGGGGCAAGGATCACCCCTCCACTTT	.	.	TRBV15	TRBJ1-6
CASSLSRQGNEKLFF	TGTGCCAGCAGTTTATCACGGCAGGGTAACGAAAAACTGTTTTTT	.	.	TRBV27	TRBJ1-4
CASSSGGGEDYGYTF	TGCGCCAGCAGCTCCGGGGGAGGGGAGGACTATGGCTACACCTTC	.	.	TRBV5-1	TRBJ1-2
CASSFNNSPLHF	TGTGCCAGCAGTTTCAATAATTCACCCCTCCACTTT	once	.	TRBV28	TRBJ1-6
CASSPGQANQPQHF	TGTGCCAGCTCCCCTGGACAGGCTAATCAGCCCCAGCATTTT	.	TRBD1	TRBV18	TRBJ1-5
CASSLTGTSGVTDTQYF	TGTGCCAGCAGCTTAACGGGGACTAGCGGGGTCACAGATACGCAGTATTTT	.	TRBD2	TRBV7-9	TRBJ2-3
CASRTGGDGYTF	TGTGCCAGCAGAACAGGGGGGGATGGCTACACCTTC	.	TRBD1	TRBV19	TRBJ1-2
CATSDSKRRTDTQYF	TGTGCCACCAGTGATTCGAAGCGGCGCACAGATACGCAGTATTTT	.	.	TRBV24-1	TRBJ2-3
CASSSPGGFGEQYF	TGTGCCAGCTCATCCCCCGGGGGATTCGGCGAGCAGTACTTC	.	.	TRBV18	TRBJ2-7
CASRVNEVLNTEAFF	TGTGCCAGCAGGGTTAACGAGGTCTTGAACACTGAAGCTTTCTTT	.	.	TRBV2	TRBJ1-1
CASSQGGGYEQYF	TGTGCCAGCAGCCAGGGGGGGGGCTACGAGCAGTACTTC	once	TRBD2	TRBV4-2	TRBJ2-7
CASSAPGQGTNTEAFF	TGTGCCAGCAGCGCCCCGGGACAGGGGACGAACACTGAAGCTTTCTTT	.	.	TRBV21-1	TRBJ1-1
CASSPDRRNTEAFF	TGTGCCAGCAGCCCGGACAGGAGGAACACTGAAGCTTTCTTT	.	TRBD1	TRBV7-9	TRBJ1-1
CASSPPGPAGTEAFF	TGTGCCAGCTCACCCCCCGGGCCGGCGGGGACTGAAGCTTTCTTT	once	.	TRBV18	TRBJ1-1
CASSLEAGDEQFF	TGTGCCAGCAGCTTAGAAGCGGGGGATGAGCAGTTCTTC	once	TRBD2	TRBV7-8	TRBJ2-1
CASSQGTSGGGEFF	TGTGCCAGCAGCCAGGGGACTAGCGGGGGCGGGGAGTTCTTC	.	TRBD2	TRBV3-1/TRBV3-2	TRBJ2-1
CASSIQAAPEHGYTF	TGTGCCAGTAGTATTCAGGCTGCCCCGGAACATGGCTACACCTTC	.	.	TRBV19	TRBJ1-2
CVSRAGGKYSGNTIYF	TGTGTCTCCCGCGCGGGAGGAAAATACTCTGGAAACACCATATATTTT	once	.	TRBV19	TRBJ1-3
CASSEPGQGARRDRFF	TGTGCCAGCAGTGAGCCGGGACAGGGGGCAAGGAGAGACAGGTTCTTC	.	TRBD1	TRBV6-1	TRBJ2-1
CASSPGTGTYNEQFF	TGTGCCAGCAGCCCCGGGACAGGGACCTACAATGAGCAGTTCTTC	.	TRBD1	TRBV7-8	TRBJ2-1
CASSGADGYGYTF	TGCGCCAGCAGTGGCGCGGATGGCTATGGCTACACCTTC	.	.	TRBV10-1	TRBJ1-2
CASSLGLNNEQFF	TGTGCCAGCAGCTTAGGACTAAACAATGAGCAGTTCTTC	.	.	TRBV11-2	TRBJ2-1
CASSDDRYQETQYF	TGTGCCAGTAGTGATGACAGGTACCAAGAGACCCAGTACTTC	once	.	TRBV19	TRBJ2-5
CASTPVGLANEKLFF	TGTGCCAGCACTCCCGTGGGGCTCGCTAATGAAAAACTGTTTTTT	.	.	TRBV28	TRBJ1-4
CASSPLQGNNQPQHF	TGTGCCAGCAGCCCCTTACAGGGGAACAATCAGCCCCAGCATTTT	few	TRBD1	TRBV7-6	TRBJ1-5
CASSPRGGLVGELFF	TGCGCCAGCAGCCCGCGGGGGGGCCTAGTCGGGGAGCTGTTTTTT	.	TRBD2	TRBV10-2	TRBJ2-2
CASSYQDKSTEAFF	TGTGCCAGCAGTTACCAAGACAAGAGCACTGAAGCTTTCTTT	.	.	TRBV6-5	TRBJ1-1
CASSHYLGQSGGTF	TGTGCCAGTAGCCATTACCTGGGCCAAAGCGGTGGCACCTTC	.	.	TRBV19	TRBJ1-2
CASSLVSYRGRLAEAFF	TGTGCCAGCAGCTTAGTATCCTACAGGGGGCGTTTGGCTGAAGCTTTCTTT	.	TRBD1	TRBV11-2	TRBJ1-1
CATSRGQGGNVLTF	TGTGCCACCTCCAGGGGGCAGGGAGGTAACGTCCTGACTTTC	.	TRBD1	TRBV10-3	TRBJ2-6
CASSFRDRGQGEAFF	TGCGCCAGCAGCTTCCGGGACAGGGGGCAAGGTGAAGCTTTCTTT	.	TRBD1	TRBV5-1	TRBJ1-1
CASSYTESGANVLTF	TGTGCCAGCAGTTACACGGAGTCCGGGGCCAACGTCCTGACTTTC	.	.	TRBV6-2/TRBV6-3	TRBJ2-6
CASSLAFAGGREQFF	TGTGCCAGCAGCTTGGCCTTCGCGGGCGGGCGGGAGCAGTTCTTC	.	.	TRBV5-8	TRBJ2-1
CASTLLGQGVDYGYTF	TGTGCCAGTACCCTATTGGGACAGGGGGTCGACTATGGCTACACCTTC	.	TRBD1	TRBV19	TRBJ1-2
CASSLVSLNTEAFF	TGCGCCAGCAGCTTGGTGAGCCTGAACACTGAAGCTTTCTTT	.	.	TRBV5-1	TRBJ1-1
CASSFRGNTGELFF	TGCGCCAGCAGCTTCAGGGGGAACACCGGGGAGCTGTTTTTT	.	.	TRBV5-1	TRBJ2-2